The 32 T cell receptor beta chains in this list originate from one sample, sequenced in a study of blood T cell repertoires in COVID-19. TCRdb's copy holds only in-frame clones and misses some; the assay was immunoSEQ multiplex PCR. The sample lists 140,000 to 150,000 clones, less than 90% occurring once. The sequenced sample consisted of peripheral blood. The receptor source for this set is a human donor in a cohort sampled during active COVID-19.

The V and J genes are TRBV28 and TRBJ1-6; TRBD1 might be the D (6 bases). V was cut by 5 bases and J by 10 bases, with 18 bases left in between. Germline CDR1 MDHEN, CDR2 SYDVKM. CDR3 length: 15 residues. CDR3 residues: CASSPAEGVGSPLHF. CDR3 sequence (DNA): TGTGCCAGCAGTCCTGCAGAGGGGGTAGGGTCACCCCTCCACTTT.

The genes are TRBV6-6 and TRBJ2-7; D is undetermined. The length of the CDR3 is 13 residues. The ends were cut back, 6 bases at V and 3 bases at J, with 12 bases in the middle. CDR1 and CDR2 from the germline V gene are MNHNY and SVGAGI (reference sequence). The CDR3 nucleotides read TGTGCCAGCAGCCCCTCCGTCGGCTACGAGCAGTACTTC. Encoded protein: CASSPSVGYEQYF.

The CDR3 protein is CASSLTGVWTGELFF. DNA of the CDR3: TGTGCCAGTAGTTTGACAGGGGTGTGGACCGGGGAGCTGTTTTTT. The chain links TRBV19 to TRBJ2-2, with TRBD1 matching 8 bases. The CDR3 contains 15 residues. Germline CDR1 LNHDA, CDR2 SQIVND (reference sequence). The V gene end was trimmed by 5 bases and the J gene end by 5 bases; junction bases not matched to a gene: 7.

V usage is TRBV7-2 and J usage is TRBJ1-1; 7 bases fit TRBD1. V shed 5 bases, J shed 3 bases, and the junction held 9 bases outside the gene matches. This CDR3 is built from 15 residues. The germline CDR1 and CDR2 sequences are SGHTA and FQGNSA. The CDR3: CASSPIDRAHTEAFF. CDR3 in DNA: TGTGCCAGCAGCCCAATCGACAGGGCACACACTGAAGCTTTCTTT.

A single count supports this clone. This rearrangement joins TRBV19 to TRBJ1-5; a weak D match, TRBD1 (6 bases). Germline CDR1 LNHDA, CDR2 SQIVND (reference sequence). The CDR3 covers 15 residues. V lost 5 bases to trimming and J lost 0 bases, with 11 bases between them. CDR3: CASSRGGYSNQPQHF. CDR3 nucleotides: TGTGCCAGTAGTCGAGGGGGATATAGCAATCAGCCCCAGCATTTT. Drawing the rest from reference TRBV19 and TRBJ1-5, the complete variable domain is DGGITQSPKYLFRKEGQNVTLSCEQNLNHDAMYWYRQDPGQGLRLIYYSQIVNDFQKGDIAEGYSVSREKKESFPLTVTSAQKNPTAFYLCASSRGGYSNQPQHFGDGTRLSIL.

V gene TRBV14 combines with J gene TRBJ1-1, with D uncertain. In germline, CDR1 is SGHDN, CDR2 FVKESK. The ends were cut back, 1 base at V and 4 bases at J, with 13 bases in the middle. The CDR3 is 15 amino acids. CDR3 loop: CASSQGSGRATEAFF. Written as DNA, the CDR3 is TGTGCCAGCAGCCAAGGGTCGGGGAGGGCCACTGAAGCTTTCTTT. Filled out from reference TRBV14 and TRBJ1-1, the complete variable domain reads EAGVTQFPSHSVIEKGQTVTLRCDPISGHDNLYWYRRVMGKEIKFLLHFVKESKQDESGMPNNRFLAERTGGTYSTLKVQPAELEDSGVYFCASSQGSGRATEAFFGQGTRLTVV.

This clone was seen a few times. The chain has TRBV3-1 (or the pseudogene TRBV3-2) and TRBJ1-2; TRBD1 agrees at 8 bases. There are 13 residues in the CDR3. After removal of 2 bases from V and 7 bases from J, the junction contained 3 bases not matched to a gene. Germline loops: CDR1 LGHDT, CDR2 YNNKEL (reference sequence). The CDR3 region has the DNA TGTGCCAGCAGCCAACTACAGGGGGGTGGCTACACCTTC. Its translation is CASSQLQGGGYTF.

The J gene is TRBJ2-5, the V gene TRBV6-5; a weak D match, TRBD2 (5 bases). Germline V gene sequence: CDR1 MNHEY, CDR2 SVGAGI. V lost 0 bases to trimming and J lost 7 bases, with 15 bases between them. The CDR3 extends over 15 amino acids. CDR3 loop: CASSYSRIRGRTQYF. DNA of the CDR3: TGTGCCAGCAGTTACTCCAGGATCCGGGGTCGGACCCAGTACTTC.

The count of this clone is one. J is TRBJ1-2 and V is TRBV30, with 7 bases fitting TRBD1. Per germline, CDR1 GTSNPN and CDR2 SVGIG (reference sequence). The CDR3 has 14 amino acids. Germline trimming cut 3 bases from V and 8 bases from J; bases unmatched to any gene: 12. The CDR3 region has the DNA TGTGCCTGGAGCGCTATAGGGACAGTAGGAGGCTACACCTTC. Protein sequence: CAWSAIGTVGGYTF. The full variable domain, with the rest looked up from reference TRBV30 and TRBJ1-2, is SQTIHQWPATLVQPVGSPLSLECTVEGTSNPNLYWYRQAAGRGLQLLFYSVGIGQISSEVPQNLSASRPQDRQFILSSKKLLLSDSGFYLCAWSAIGTVGGYTFGSGTRLTVV.

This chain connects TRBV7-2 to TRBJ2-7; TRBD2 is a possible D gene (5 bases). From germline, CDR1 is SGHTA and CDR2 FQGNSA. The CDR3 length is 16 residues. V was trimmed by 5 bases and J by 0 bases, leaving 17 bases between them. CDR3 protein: CASSPRTLISSYEQYF. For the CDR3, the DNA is TGTGCCAGCAGCCCTCGGACTCTCATCAGCTCCTACGAGCAGTACTTC. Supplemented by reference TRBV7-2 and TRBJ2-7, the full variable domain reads GAGVSQSPSNKVTEKGKDVELRCDPISGHTALYWYRQSLGQGLEFLIYFQGNSAPDKSGLPSDRFSAERTGGSVSTLTIQRTQQEDSAVYLCASSPRTLISSYEQYFGPGTRLTVT.

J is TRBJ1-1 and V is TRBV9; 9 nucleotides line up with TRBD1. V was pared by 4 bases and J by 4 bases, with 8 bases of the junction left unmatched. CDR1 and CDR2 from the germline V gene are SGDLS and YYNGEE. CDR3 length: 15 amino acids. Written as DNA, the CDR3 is TGTGCCAGCAGCCAACACAGGGGGCGAGCCACTGAAGCTTTCTTT. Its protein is CASSQHRGRATEAFF. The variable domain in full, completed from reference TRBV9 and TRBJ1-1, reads DSGVTQTPKHLITATGQRVTLRCSPRSGDLSVYWYQQSLDQGLQFLIQYYNGEERAKGNILERFSAQQFPDLHSELNLSSLELGDSALYFCASSQHRGRATEAFFGQGTRLTVV.

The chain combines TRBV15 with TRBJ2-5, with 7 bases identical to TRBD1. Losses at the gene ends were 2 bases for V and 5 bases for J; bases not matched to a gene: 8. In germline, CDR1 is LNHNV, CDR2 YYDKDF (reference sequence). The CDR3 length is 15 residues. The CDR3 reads CATSRSLTGLETQYF. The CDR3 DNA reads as TGTGCCACCAGCAGATCTTTGACAGGGCTGGAGACCCAGTACTTC.

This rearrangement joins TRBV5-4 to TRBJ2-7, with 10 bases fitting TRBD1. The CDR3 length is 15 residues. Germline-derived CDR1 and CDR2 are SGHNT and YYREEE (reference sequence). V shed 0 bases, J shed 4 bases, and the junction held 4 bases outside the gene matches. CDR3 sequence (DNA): TGTGCCAGCAGCTTGGCCCCGGGACAGGGGTACGAGCAGTACTTC. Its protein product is CASSLAPGQGYEQYF.

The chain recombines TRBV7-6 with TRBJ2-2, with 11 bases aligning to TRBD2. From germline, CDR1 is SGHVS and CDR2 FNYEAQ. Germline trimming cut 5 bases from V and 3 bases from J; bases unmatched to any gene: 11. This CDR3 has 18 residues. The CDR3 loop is CASSRNPPSGGYTGELFF. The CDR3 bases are TGTGCCAGCAGCCGAAACCCTCCTAGCGGGGGGTACACCGGGGAGCTGTTTTTT.

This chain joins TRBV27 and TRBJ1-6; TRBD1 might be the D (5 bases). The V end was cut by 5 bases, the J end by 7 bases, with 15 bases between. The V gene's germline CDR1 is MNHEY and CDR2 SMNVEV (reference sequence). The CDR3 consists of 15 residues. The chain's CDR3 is CASSPPPAGNSPLHF. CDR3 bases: TGTGCCAGCAGTCCCCCGCCTGCAGGGAATTCACCCCTCCACTTT.

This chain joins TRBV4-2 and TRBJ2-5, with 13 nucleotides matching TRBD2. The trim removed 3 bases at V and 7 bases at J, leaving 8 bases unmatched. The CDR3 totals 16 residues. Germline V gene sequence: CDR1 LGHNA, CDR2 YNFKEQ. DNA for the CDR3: TGTGCCAGCAGCCAGGGGACTAGCGGGGCCCTGAGGACCCAGTACTTC. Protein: CASSQGTSGALRTQYF.

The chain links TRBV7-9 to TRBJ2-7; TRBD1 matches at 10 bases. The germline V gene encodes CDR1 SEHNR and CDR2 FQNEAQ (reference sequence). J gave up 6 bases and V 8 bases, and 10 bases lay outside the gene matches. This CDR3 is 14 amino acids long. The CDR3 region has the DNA TGTGCCAGCGCGACATGGACAGGGGGGCCCGAGCAGTACTTC. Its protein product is CASATWTGGPEQYF. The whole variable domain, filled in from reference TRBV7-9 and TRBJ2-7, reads DTGVSQNPRHKITKRGQNVTFRCDPISEHNRLYWYRQTLGQGPEFLTYFQNEAQLEKSRLLSDRFSAERPKGSFSTLEIQRTEQGDSAMYLCASATWTGGPEQYFGPGTRLTVT.

The CDR3 protein is CASSLGYTGNTIYF. For the CDR3, the DNA is TGTGCCAGCAGCTTAGGTTACACTGGAAACACCATATATTTT. V and J are TRBV7-8 and TRBJ1-3; D gene ambiguous. CDR1 and CDR2 from the germline V gene are SGHVS and FQNEAQ. This CDR3 comprises 14 residues. V lost 1 base, J lost 2 bases, and 6 bases lay in between.

The CDR3 DNA reads TGTGCCACCAGTGATTTCAACAGGGTTGGCGGGGAGCTGTTTTTT. Its translation: CATSDFNRVGGELFF. The chain is built from TRBV24-1 and TRBJ2-2, with D maybe TRBD1 (6 bases). V dropped 1 base and J dropped 7 bases, with 12 bases sitting between them. The CDR3 is made up of 15 amino acids. CDR1 KGHDR and CDR2 SFDVKD come from the germline V gene.

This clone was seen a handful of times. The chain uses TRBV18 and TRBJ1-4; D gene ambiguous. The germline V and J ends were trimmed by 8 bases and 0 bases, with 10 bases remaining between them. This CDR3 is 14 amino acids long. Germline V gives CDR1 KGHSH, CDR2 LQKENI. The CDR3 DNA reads TGTGCCAGCGGCGGTCTTGCAACTAATGAAAAACTGTTTTTT. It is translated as CASGGLATNEKLFF.

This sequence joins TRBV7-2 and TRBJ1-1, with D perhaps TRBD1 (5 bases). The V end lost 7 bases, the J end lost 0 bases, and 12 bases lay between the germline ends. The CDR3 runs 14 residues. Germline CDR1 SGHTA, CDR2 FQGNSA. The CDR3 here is CASTYGGMNTEAFF. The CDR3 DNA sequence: TGTGCCAGCACCTACGGGGGAATGAACACTGAAGCTTTCTTT.

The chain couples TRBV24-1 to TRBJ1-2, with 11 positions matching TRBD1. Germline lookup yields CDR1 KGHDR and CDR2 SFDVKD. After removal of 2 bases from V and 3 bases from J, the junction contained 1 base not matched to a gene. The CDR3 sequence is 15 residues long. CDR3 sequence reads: CATSDWTGGDYGYTF. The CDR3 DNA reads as TGTGCCACCAGTGATTGGACAGGGGGCGACTATGGCTACACCTTC.

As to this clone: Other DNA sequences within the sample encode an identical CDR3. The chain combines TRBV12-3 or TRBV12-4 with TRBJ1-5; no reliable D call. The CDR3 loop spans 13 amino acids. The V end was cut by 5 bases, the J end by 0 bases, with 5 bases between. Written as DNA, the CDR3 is TGTGCCAGCAGTCCCAATAGCAATCAGCCCCAGCATTTT. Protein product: CASSPNSNQPQHF.

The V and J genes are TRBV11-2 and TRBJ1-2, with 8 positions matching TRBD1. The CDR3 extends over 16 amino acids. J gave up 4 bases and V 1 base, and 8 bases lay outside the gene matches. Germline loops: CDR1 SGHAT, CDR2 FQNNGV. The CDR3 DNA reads TGTGCCAGCAGCTTAGGTCGGGACAGGATTTCCTATGGCTACACCTTC. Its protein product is CASSLGRDRISYGYTF. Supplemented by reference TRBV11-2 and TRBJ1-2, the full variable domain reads EAGVAQSPRYKIIEKRQSVAFWCNPISGHATLYWYQQILGQGPKLLIQFQNNGVVDDSQLPKDRFSAERLKGVDSTLKIQPAKLEDSAVYLCASSLGRDRISYGYTFGSGTRLTVV.

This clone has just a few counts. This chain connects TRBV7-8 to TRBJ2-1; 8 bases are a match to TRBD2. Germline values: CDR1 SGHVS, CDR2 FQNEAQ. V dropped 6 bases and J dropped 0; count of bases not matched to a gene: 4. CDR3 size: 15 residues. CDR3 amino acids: CASRIAGSSYNEQFF. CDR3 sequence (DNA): TGTGCCAGCAGAATAGCGGGGAGCTCCTACAATGAGCAGTTCTTC.

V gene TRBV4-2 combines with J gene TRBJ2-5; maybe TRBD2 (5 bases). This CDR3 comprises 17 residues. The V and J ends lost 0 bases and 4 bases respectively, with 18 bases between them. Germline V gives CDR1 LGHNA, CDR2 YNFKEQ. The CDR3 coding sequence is TGTGCCAGCAGCCAAGATCCCGCGACCCGAGGGAGAGAGACCCAGTACTTC. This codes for CASSQDPATRGRETQYF.

The CDR3 DNA reads as TGTGCCAGCAGCTTATCCAGCGGGGCCCTAGGGGAGCAGTACTTC. Translated: CASSLSSGALGEQYF. The V and J genes are TRBV7-2 and TRBJ2-7, with TRBD2 matching over 7 bases. CDR1 and CDR2 (germline): SGHTA, FQGNSA. With V trimmed by 2 bases and J by 7 bases, 11 bases remained unmatched. This CDR3 spans 15 amino acids. Combining the CDR3 with reference TRBV7-2 and TRBJ2-7 gives the whole variable domain GAGVSQSPSNKVTEKGKDVELRCDPISGHTALYWYRQSLGQGLEFLIYFQGNSAPDKSGLPSDRFSAERTGGSVSTLTIQRTQQEDSAVYLCASSLSSGALGEQYFGPGTRLTVT.

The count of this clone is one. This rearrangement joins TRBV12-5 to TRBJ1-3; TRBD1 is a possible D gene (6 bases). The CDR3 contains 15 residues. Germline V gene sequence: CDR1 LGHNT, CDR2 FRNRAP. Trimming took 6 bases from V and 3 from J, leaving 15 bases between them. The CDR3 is CASGPPDRSGNTIYF. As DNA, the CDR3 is TGTGCTAGTGGACCCCCCGACAGGAGTGGAAACACCATATATTTT.

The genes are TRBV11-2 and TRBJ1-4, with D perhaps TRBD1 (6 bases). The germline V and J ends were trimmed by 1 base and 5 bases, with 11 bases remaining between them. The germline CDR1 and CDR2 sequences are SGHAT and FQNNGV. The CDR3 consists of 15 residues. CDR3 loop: CASSLGGTQNEKLFF. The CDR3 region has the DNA TGTGCCAGCAGCTTAGGTGGGACACAGAATGAAAAACTGTTTTTT.

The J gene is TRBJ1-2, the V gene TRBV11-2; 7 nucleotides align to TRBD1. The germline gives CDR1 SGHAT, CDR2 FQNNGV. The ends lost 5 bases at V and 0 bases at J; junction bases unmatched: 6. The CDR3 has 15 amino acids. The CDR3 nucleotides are TGTGCCAGCAGCCAACTGACAGGGACTAACTATGGCTACACCTTC. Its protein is CASSQLTGTNYGYTF.

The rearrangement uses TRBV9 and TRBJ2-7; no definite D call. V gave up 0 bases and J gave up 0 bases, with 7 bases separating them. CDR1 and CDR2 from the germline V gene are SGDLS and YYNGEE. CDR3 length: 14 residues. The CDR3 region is CASSVGRSSYEQYF. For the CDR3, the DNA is TGTGCCAGCAGCGTAGGCCGGAGCTCCTACGAGCAGTACTTC.

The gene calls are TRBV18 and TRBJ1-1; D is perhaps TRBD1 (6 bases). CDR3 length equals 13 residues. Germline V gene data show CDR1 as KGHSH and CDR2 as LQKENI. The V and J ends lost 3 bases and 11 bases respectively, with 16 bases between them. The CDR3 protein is CASSPSDSSGAFF. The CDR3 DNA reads TGTGCCAGCTCACCCTCGGACAGCTCGGGGGCTTTCTTT. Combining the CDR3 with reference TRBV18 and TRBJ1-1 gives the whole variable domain NAGVMQNPRHLVRRRGQEARLRCSPMKGHSHVYWYRQLPEEGLKFMVYLQKENIIDESGMPKERFSAEFPKEGPSILRIQQVVRGDSAAYFCASSPSDSSGAFFGQGTRLTVV.